The rows below give T cell receptor beta chains drawn from one sample of a study of cytomegalovirus exposure and HLA in healthy donors. Measured with immunoSEQ multiplex PCR; TCRdb has only the in-frame clones, and not every one. The table lists under 200,000 clones, more than 9.5% of them singletons. Sample: PBMCs. These receptors originate from a man in his forties or fifties in good health and CMV-seropositive. Each CDR3 is given with its conserved first and last residue. Each record gives: D gene, clone size, CDR3 length, V gene, J gene, CDR3 protein, CDR3 DNA. The D gene is left open where the match is weak. The size entry is marked missing in some rows and otherwise reads once, few, many or a size class.

d_call: TRBD1; clone_size: NA; cdr3_length: 15; v_call: TRBV5-6; j_call: TRBJ1-2; cdr3_aa: CASSPFGQGGPGYTF; cdr3_nt: TGTGCCAGCAGCCCCTTTGGACAGGGTGGGCCTGGCTACACCTTC
d_call: TRBD1; clone_size: NA; cdr3_length: 15; v_call: TRBV4-3; j_call: TRBJ2-7; cdr3_aa: CASSQDVQGAYEQYF; cdr3_nt: TGCGCCAGCAGCCAAGATGTACAGGGGGCTTACGAGCAGTACTTC
d_call: TRBD2; clone_size: NA; cdr3_length: 18; v_call: TRBV4-1; j_call: TRBJ2-5; cdr3_aa: CASSPLGSSGGRFETQYF; cdr3_nt: TGCGCCAGCAGCCCCCTGGGTTCTAGCGGGGGGCGATTCGAGACCCAGTACTTC
d_call: NA; clone_size: few; cdr3_length: 15; v_call: TRBV11-3; j_call: TRBJ2-7; cdr3_aa: CASSLRDTYSYEQYF; cdr3_nt: TGTGCCAGCAGCTTAAGGGACACCTACTCCTACGAGCAGTACTTC
d_call: TRBD2; clone_size: NA; cdr3_length: 16; v_call: TRBV5-1; j_call: TRBJ2-1; cdr3_aa: CASSLQGLAGGREQFF; cdr3_nt: TGCGCCAGCAGCTTACAGGGACTAGCGGGGGGACGAGAGCAGTTCTTC
d_call: NA; clone_size: NA; cdr3_length: 15; v_call: TRBV7-2; j_call: TRBJ1-1; cdr3_aa: CASRKDTGLNTEAFF; cdr3_nt: TGTGCCAGCAGAAAGGATACAGGGCTTAACACTGAAGCTTTCTTT
d_call: NA; clone_size: few; cdr3_length: 16; v_call: TRBV6-5; j_call: TRBJ1-2; cdr3_aa: CASSYRYYGQNYGYTF; cdr3_nt: TGTGCCAGCAGTTACCGTTACTACGGACAAAACTATGGCTACACCTTC
d_call: NA; clone_size: once; cdr3_length: 13; v_call: TRBV19; j_call: TRBJ1-2; cdr3_aa: CASSPAGNYGYTF; cdr3_nt: TGTGCCAGTAGCCCAGCAGGGAACTATGGCTACACCTTC
d_call: NA; clone_size: few; cdr3_length: 10; v_call: TRBV6-5; j_call: TRBJ1-1; cdr3_aa: CATRNTEAFF; cdr3_nt: TGTGCCACCCGGAACACTGAAGCTTTCTTT
d_call: TRBD1; clone_size: few; cdr3_length: 14; v_call: TRBV4-1; j_call: TRBJ2-5; cdr3_aa: CASSQEGTVGTQYF; cdr3_nt: TGCGCCAGCAGCCAAGAGGGGACAGTCGGGACCCAGTACTTC
d_call: TRBD2; clone_size: NA; cdr3_length: 17; v_call: TRBV4-2; j_call: TRBJ2-3; cdr3_aa: CASSQVSGGKYTDTQYF; cdr3_nt: TGTGCCAGCAGCCAAGTAAGCGGGGGGAAGTACACAGATACGCAGTATTTT
d_call: TRBD2; clone_size: few; cdr3_length: 9; v_call: TRBV27; j_call: TRBJ2-1; cdr3_aa: CATPGGQFF; cdr3_nt: TGTGCCACCCCGGGAGGGCAGTTCTTC
d_call: NA; clone_size: few; cdr3_length: 13; v_call: TRBV6-5; j_call: TRBJ2-7; cdr3_aa: CASSYWRTEEQYF; cdr3_nt: TGTGCCAGCAGTTACTGGCGGACAGAAGAGCAGTACTTC
d_call: NA; clone_size: NA; cdr3_length: 16; v_call: TRBV5-4; j_call: TRBJ2-7; cdr3_aa: CASSSNPQGWAYEQYF; cdr3_nt: TGTGCCAGCAGCTCTAACCCACAGGGTTGGGCCTACGAGCAGTACTTC
d_call: TRBD2; clone_size: NA; cdr3_length: 16; v_call: TRBV5-6; j_call: TRBJ2-2; cdr3_aa: CASSSIGRGGTGELFF; cdr3_nt: TGTGCCAGCAGCTCAATCGGCCGGGGAGGGACCGGGGAGCTGTTTTTT
d_call: TRBD1; clone_size: NA; cdr3_length: 15; v_call: TRBV27; j_call: TRBJ1-5; cdr3_aa: CASSLKGASNQPQHF; cdr3_nt: TGTGCCAGCAGTTTAAAGGGGGCCAGCAATCAGCCCCAGCATTTT
d_call: NA; clone_size: few; cdr3_length: 14; v_call: TRBV5-1; j_call: TRBJ1-1; cdr3_aa: CASSFQGIGTEAFF; cdr3_nt: TGCGCCAGCAGCTTCCAGGGAATAGGCACTGAAGCTTTCTTT
d_call: NA; clone_size: few; cdr3_length: 16; v_call: TRBV15; j_call: TRBJ2-5; cdr3_aa: CATSRVSGMGSETQYF; cdr3_nt: TGTGCCACCAGCAGAGTTTCAGGGATGGGTTCAGAGACCCAGTACTTC
d_call: TRBD1; clone_size: NA; cdr3_length: 15; v_call: TRBV5-6; j_call: TRBJ2-1; cdr3_aa: CASSSKDRVLGEQFF; cdr3_nt: TGTGCCAGCAGCTCCAAGGACAGGGTCCTCGGTGAGCAGTTCTTC
d_call: TRBD1; clone_size: few; cdr3_length: 17; v_call: TRBV4-3; j_call: TRBJ2-7; cdr3_aa: CASSQDIRADRGYEQYF; cdr3_nt: TGCGCCAGCAGCCAAGATATTCGCGCGGACAGGGGCTACGAGCAGTACTTC
d_call: NA; clone_size: NA; cdr3_length: 13; v_call: TRBV28; j_call: TRBJ1-2; cdr3_aa: CASSATGPYGYTF; cdr3_nt: TGTGCCAGCAGCGCTACAGGGCCCTATGGCTACACCTTC
d_call: NA; clone_size: few; cdr3_length: 16; v_call: TRBV10-3; j_call: TRBJ1-2; cdr3_aa: CAISGGGYGANYGYTF; cdr3_nt: TGTGCCATCAGTGGGGGAGGGTATGGAGCTAACTATGGCTACACCTTC
d_call: TRBD1; clone_size: few; cdr3_length: 16; v_call: TRBV30; j_call: TRBJ1-6; cdr3_aa: CAWAPRTGPYNSPLHF; cdr3_nt: TGTGCCTGGGCCCCTAGGACAGGCCCCTATAATTCACCCCTCCACTTT
d_call: NA; clone_size: NA; cdr3_length: 11; v_call: TRBV20-1; j_call: TRBJ1-1; cdr3_aa: CSASHGTEAFF; cdr3_nt: TGCAGTGCTAGTCACGGTACTGAAGCTTTCTTT
d_call: TRBD1; clone_size: few; cdr3_length: 14; v_call: TRBV5-4; j_call: TRBJ2-5; cdr3_aa: CASSLQGQGKTQYF; cdr3_nt: TGTGCCAGCAGCTTGCAGGGACAGGGAAAGACCCAGTACTTC
d_call: NA; clone_size: NA; cdr3_length: 13; v_call: TRBV4-2; j_call: TRBJ2-7; cdr3_aa: CASSPSRGNEQYF; cdr3_nt: TGTGCCAGCAGCCCGTCTCGGGGGAACGAGCAGTACTTC